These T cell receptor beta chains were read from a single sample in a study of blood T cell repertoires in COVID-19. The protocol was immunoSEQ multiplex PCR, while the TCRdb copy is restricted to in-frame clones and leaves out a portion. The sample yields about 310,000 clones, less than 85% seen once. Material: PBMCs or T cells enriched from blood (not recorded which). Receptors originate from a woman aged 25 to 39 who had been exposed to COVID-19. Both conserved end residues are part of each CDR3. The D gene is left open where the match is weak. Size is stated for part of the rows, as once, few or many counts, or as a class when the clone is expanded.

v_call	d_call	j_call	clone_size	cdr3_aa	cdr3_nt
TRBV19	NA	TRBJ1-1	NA	CASSVGLIMNTEAFF	TGTGCCAGTAGTGTAGGACTGATCATGAACACTGAAGCTTTCTTT
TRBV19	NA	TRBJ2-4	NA	CASSVQGAKNIQYF	TGTGCCAGTAGTGTACAGGGTGCCAAAAACATTCAGTACTTC
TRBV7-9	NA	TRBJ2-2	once	CASSGRRTDGELFF	TGTGCCAGCAGCGGGCGTAGGACAGACGGGGAGCTGTTTTTT
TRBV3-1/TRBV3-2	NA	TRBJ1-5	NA	CASSQVGRGSTLVSPQHF	TGTGCCAGCAGCCAAGTGGGCAGGGGTTCCACCTTGGTTTCGCCCCAGCATTTT
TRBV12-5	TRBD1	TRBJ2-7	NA	CASGTLRGTGEDHEQYF	TGTGCTAGTGGGACTCTTCGAGGGACAGGGGAGGACCACGAGCAGTACTTC
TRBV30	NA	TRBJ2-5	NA	CAWRLNQETQYF	TGTGCCTGGAGACTCAACCAAGAGACCCAGTACTTC
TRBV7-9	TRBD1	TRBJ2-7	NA	CAVIRDRGSVPSYEQYF	TGTGCCGTTATAAGGGACAGGGGCTCCGTCCCTTCCTACGAGCAGTACTTC
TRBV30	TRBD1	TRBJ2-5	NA	CAWRNEGGGGETQYF	TGTGCCTGGAGGAATGAAGGGGGCGGCGGAGAGACCCAGTACTTC
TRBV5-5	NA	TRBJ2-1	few	CASSFGQARGNEQFF	TGTGCCAGCAGCTTCGGCCAGGCCAGGGGAAATGAGCAGTTCTTC
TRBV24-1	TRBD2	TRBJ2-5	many	CATSDPKAGDPETQYF	TGTGCCACCAGTGACCCTAAAGCGGGAGATCCAGAGACCCAGTACTTC
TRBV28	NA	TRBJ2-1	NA	CASSSRRDTYNEQFF	TGTGCCAGCAGTTCCCGTCGTGACACTTACAATGAGCAGTTCTTC
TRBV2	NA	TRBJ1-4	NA	CASSESQVWEKLFF	TGTGCCAGCAGTGAATCACAGGTCTGGGAAAAACTGTTTTTT
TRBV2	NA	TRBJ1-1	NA	CASSEAPFMYTEAFF	TGTGCCAGCAGTGAGGCCCCCTTTATGTACACTGAAGCTTTCTTT
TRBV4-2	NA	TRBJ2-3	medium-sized	CASSQDGSVSTDTQYF	TGTGCCAGCAGCCAAGACGGTAGCGTCAGCACAGATACGCAGTATTTT
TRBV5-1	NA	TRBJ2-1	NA	CASSWDFGGVGNEQFF	TGCGCCAGCAGCTGGGATTTTGGAGGGGTAGGCAATGAGCAGTTCTTC
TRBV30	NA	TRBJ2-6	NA	CAWSRGYSSGANVLTF	TGTGCCTGGAGTAGGGGGTACAGCTCTGGGGCCAACGTCCTGACTTTC
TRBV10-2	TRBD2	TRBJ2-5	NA	CASSIAGGREETQYF	TGCGCCAGCTCCATAGCGGGGGGGAGAGAAGAGACCCAGTACTTC
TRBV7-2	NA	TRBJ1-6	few	CASSLDSVLNSPLHF	TGTGCCAGCAGCTTAGACTCGGTGCTAAATTCACCCCTCCACTTT
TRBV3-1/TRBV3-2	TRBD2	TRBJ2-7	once	CASTGYSGGSYEQYF	TGTGCCAGCACCGGATATAGCGGGGGATCCTACGAGCAGTACTTC
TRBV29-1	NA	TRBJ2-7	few	CSVDTGDYEQYF	TGCAGCGTCGATACAGGAGACTACGAGCAGTACTTC
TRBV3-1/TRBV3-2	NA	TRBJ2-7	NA	CASSQDRSIGGEQYF	TGTGCCAGCAGCCAAGATCGGAGCATCGGAGGCGAGCAGTACTTC
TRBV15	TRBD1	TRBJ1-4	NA	CATSRRGQSFNEKLFF	TGTGCCACCAGCAGACGGGGACAGAGCTTTAATGAAAAACTGTTTTTT
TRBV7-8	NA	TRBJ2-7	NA	CASSLAGTNYEQYF	TGTGCCAGCAGCTTGGCAGGTACAAACTACGAGCAGTACTTC
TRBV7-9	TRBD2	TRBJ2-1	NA	CASSLREVIGEQFF	TGTGCCAGCAGCCTCCGGGAGGTCATTGGGGAGCAGTTCTTC
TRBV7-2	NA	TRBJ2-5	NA	CASSLGGGTETQYF	TGTGCCAGCAGCTTGGGCGGGGGCACTGAGACCCAGTACTTC
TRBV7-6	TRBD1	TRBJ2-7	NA	CASSLGTDPYEQYF	TGTGCCAGCAGCCTCGGGACAGACCCCTACGAGCAGTACTTC
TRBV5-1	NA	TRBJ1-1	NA	CASSLVSRGGTEAFF	TGCGCCAGCAGCTTGGTTAGTAGGGGTGGCACTGAAGCTTTCTTT
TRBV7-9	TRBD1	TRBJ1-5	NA	CASSFENFRTGNQPQHF	TGTGCCAGCAGCTTTGAAAATTTTAGGACAGGTAATCAGCCCCAGCATTTT
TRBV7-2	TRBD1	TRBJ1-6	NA	CASSPTGAAWDPLHF	TGTGCCAGCAGTCCGACAGGGGCGGCCTGGGATCCCCTCCACTTT
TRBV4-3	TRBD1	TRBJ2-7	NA	CASSQEAGGHNYEQYF	TGCGCCAGCAGCCAGGAAGCAGGGGGCCACAATTACGAGCAGTACTTC
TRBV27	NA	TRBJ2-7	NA	CASSFSQGEQYF	TGTGCCAGCAGTTTTTCACAGGGCGAGCAGTACTTC
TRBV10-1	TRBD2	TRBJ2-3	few	CASSEPAGGPQYTQYF	TGCGCCAGCAGTGAGCCGGCGGGGGGGCCTCAATATACGCAGTATTTT